The 21 T cell receptor beta chains listed next were all sequenced from one sample in a study of cytomegalovirus exposure and HLA in healthy donors. The PCR contained 60 Vbeta and 13 Jbeta primers. The method was immunoSEQ multiplex PCR; TCRdb's version includes in-frame clones alone and lacks a portion of them. Of 95,000 to 150,000 clones listed, 81% were seen once; the top ten hold 4%. The specimen sequenced was PBMCs. Receptors originate from a man in his late teens or twenties in good health and CMV-seropositive.

This chain connects TRBV4-2 to TRBJ1-3, with 9 bases aligning to TRBD1. Losses at the gene ends were 3 bases for V and 5 bases for J; bases not matched to a gene: 14. CDR1 LGHNA and CDR2 YNFKEQ come from the germline V gene. The CDR3 is 18 residues long. The CDR3 DNA reads as TGTGCCAGCAGCCACATTGGGGGGGCACAGGGGGCTAGAAACACCATATATTTT. It specifies CASSHIGGAQGARNTIYF.

This rearrangement joins TRBV7-2 to TRBJ2-2; no reliable D call. V lost 2 bases and J 7 bases, leaving 14 bases between the germline ends. Germline V gene lookup returns CDR1 SGHTA and CDR2 FQGNSA. The CDR3 sequence is 15 residues long. CDR3 bases: TGTGCCAGCAGCTTAAAAGCTACCGCACGCGGGGAGCTGTTTTTT. Protein: CASSLKATARGELFF.

V is TRBV30 and J is TRBJ2-7; D is unresolved. The CDR3 runs 15 residues. The ends were cut back, 0 bases at V and 0 bases at J, with 12 bases in the middle. The germline gives CDR1 GTSNPN, CDR2 SVGIG (reference sequence). The CDR3 protein is CAWSVGVKSSYEQYF. Here the CDR3 DNA reads TGTGCCTGGAGTGTAGGAGTTAAGAGCTCCTACGAGCAGTACTTC.

CDR3 nucleotides: TGTGCCAGTAGTATCCTCACAGGAGGGTATGGCTACACCTTC. Translation: CASSILTGGYGYTF. This chain connects TRBV19 to TRBJ1-2; maybe TRBD1 (5 bases). Between the trimmed V and J ends, which lost 3 bases and 5 bases, there was a span of 13 bases. CDR1 is LNHDA, CDR2 SQIVND, per germline (reference sequence). The CDR3 covers 14 residues.

This sequence joins TRBV27 and TRBJ1-2, with TRBD1 matching 7 bases. In germline, CDR1 is MNHEY, CDR2 SMNVEV (reference sequence). V lost 6 bases, J lost 5 bases, and 6 bases stayed unmatched. The CDR3 has 13 amino acids. CDR3 protein: CASRGTDTYGYTF. The CDR3 coding sequence is TGTGCCAGCAGAGGGACAGATACTTATGGCTACACCTTC.

The chain couples TRBV5-6 to TRBJ2-1, with D possibly being TRBD1 (6 bases). Germline assignment: CDR1 SGHDT and CDR2 YYEEEE. Trimming took off 2 bases at V and 8 bases at J, with 11 bases between the two ends. CDR3 size: 13 residues. CDR3 sequence: CASSFTGRDEQFF. CDR3 nucleotide sequence: TGTGCCAGCAGCTTTACAGGGCGGGATGAGCAGTTCTTC.

This chain joins TRBV2 and TRBJ1-2; D ambiguous. The CDR3 is 15 amino acids. Germline CDR1 is SNHLY and CDR2 is FYNNEI. V was cut by 3 bases and J by 2 bases, with 13 bases left in between. This chain's CDR3 is CASSDRGLSNYGYTF. The CDR3 bases are TGTGCCAGCAGTGATCGTGGCCTCTCCAACTATGGCTACACCTTC.

The chain joins TRBV6-5 to TRBJ1-1; possibly TRBD1 for D (5 bases). The V gene lost 3 bases and the J gene lost 7 bases, with 18 bases spanning the gap. This CDR3 comprises 15 residues. Germline V gene sequence: CDR1 MNHEY, CDR2 SVGAGI. CDR3 region: CASSYRGTFGVEAFF. CDR3 sequence (DNA): TGTGCCAGCAGTTATCGGGGGACCTTTGGTGTTGAAGCTTTCTTT.

The chain couples TRBV18 to TRBJ2-5, with 7 bases fitting TRBD1. CDR3 length: 15 amino acids. V was pared by 3 bases and J by 5 bases, with 9 bases of the junction left unmatched. The germline V gene has CDR1 KGHSH and CDR2 LQKENI. The CDR3 sequence is CASSPWDSLLETQYF. The CDR3 DNA is TGTGCCAGCTCACCCTGGGACAGTTTGTTGGAGACCCAGTACTTC.

The chain joins TRBV5-1 to TRBJ1-2, with D possibly matching TRBD1 (6 bases). Germline-derived CDR1 and CDR2 are SGHRS and YFSETQ. CDR3 length: 13 residues. The V gene lost 3 bases and the J gene lost 4 bases, with 10 bases spanning the gap. The CDR3 DNA reads as TGCGCCAGCAGCTCGGACAGTCTCTATGGCTACACCTTC. It is translated as CASSSDSLYGYTF.

The chain employs TRBV18 and TRBJ1-1; D is perhaps TRBD1 (5 bases). Deletions cut 1 base from V and 4 bases from J, with 10 bases between. This CDR3 contains 14 residues. Germline V gene data show CDR1 as KGHSH and CDR2 as LQKENI. CDR3 DNA: TGTGCCAGCTCACCACTTCTAGGGGTCACTGAAGCTTTCTTT. Its translation: CASSPLLGVTEAFF. The variable domain in full, with the rest retrieved from reference TRBV18 and TRBJ1-1, is NAGVMQNPRHLVRRRGQEARLRCSPMKGHSHVYWYRQLPEEGLKFMVYLQKENIIDESGMPKERFSAEFPKEGPSILRIQQVVRGDSAAYFCASSPLLGVTEAFFGQGTRLTVV.

V is TRBV5-1 and J is TRBJ2-3, with D maybe TRBD2 (6 bases). V was shortened by 4 bases and J by 2 bases, with 17 bases between the two germline ends. This CDR3 comprises 16 residues. Germline V lookup: CDR1 SGHRS, CDR2 YFSETQ. CDR3 in amino acids: CASSLGLFSVTDTQYF. The DNA for the CDR3 is TGCGCCAGCAGCCTGGGACTTTTTTCCGTCACAGATACGCAGTATTTT.

The chain recombines TRBV9 with TRBJ2-2; 7 bases match TRBD2. V lost 0 bases and J lost 3; bases outside the gene matches: 20. This CDR3 contains 21 residues. The V gene's germline CDR1 is SGDLS and CDR2 YYNGEE. The CDR3 sequence is CASSVGLGRAGSVRDTGELFF. CDR3 coding DNA: TGTGCCAGCAGCGTAGGGTTGGGTCGAGCGGGATCGGTTAGGGACACCGGGGAGCTGTTTTTT.

The chain is built from TRBV19 and TRBJ2-2; 7 bases match TRBD2. The V gene's germline CDR1 is LNHDA and CDR2 SQIVND (reference sequence). The V gene end was trimmed by 4 bases and the J gene end by 7 bases; junction bases not matched to a gene: 15. This CDR3 contains 17 residues. The CDR3 here is CASSTPAGLAGVGELFF. DNA for the CDR3: TGTGCCAGTAGTACCCCAGCGGGGCTAGCAGGCGTCGGGGAGCTGTTTTTT.

The chain is built from TRBV7-5 and TRBJ2-5; the table assigns TRBD1, which was not confirmed against the DNA. The J call is uncertain, as TRBJ2-7 better fits the DNA end. TRBV7-5 is an annotated pseudogene. CDR3 length: 16 residues. CDR3 loop: CVRSLATGGEGYEQYF. CDR3 coding DNA: TGTGTCAGAAGCTTGGCGACAGGGGGCGAAGGGTACGAGCAGTACTTC.

In DNA, the CDR3 is TGTGCCAGCAGGACTAGCGGGGGGGTGACAGATACGCAGTATTTT. Translating gives CASRTSGGVTDTQYF. The rearrangement links TRBV27 to TRBJ2-3; 14 positions agree with TRBD2. Germline V gene sequence: CDR1 MNHEY, CDR2 SMNVEV (reference sequence). This CDR3 is built from 15 residues. V was pared by 6 bases and J by 3 bases, with 2 bases of the junction left unmatched.

This clone was seen only once. CDR3 protein: CASSGLRDSPDGGYTF. The CDR3 DNA reads as TGTGCCAGCAGCGGCCTCAGGGACAGTCCGGACGGTGGCTACACCTTC. This sequence joins TRBV7-9 and TRBJ1-2; 7 nucleotides align to TRBD1. In germline, CDR1 is SEHNR, CDR2 FQNEAQ (reference sequence). Germline trimming cut 5 bases from V and 7 bases from J; bases unmatched to any gene: 16. This CDR3 is built from 16 residues. Based on the CDR3 plus reference TRBV7-9 and TRBJ1-2, the full variable domain is DTGVSQNPRHKITKRGQNVTFRCDPISEHNRLYWYRQTLGQGPEFLTYFQNEAQLEKSRLLSDRFSAERPKGSFSTLEIQRTEQGDSAMYLCASSGLRDSPDGGYTFGSGTRLTVV.

The CDR3 protein is CASSLGGPTGGSTNEKLFF. For the CDR3, the DNA is TGCGCCAGCAGCTTGGGGGGACCGACAGGGGGCAGCACTAATGAAAAACTGTTTTTT. The rearrangement joins TRBV5-1 to TRBJ1-4; 10 bases are a match to TRBD1. The CDR3 covers 19 residues. The trim removed 0 bases at V and 2 bases at J, leaving 10 bases unmatched. Germline loops: CDR1 SGHRS, CDR2 YFSETQ. The entire variable domain, with the rest obtained from reference TRBV5-1 and TRBJ1-4, is as follows: KAGVTQTPRYLIKTRGQQVTLSCSPISGHRSVSWYQQTPGQGLQFLFEYFSETQRNKGNFPGRFSGRQFSNSRSEMNVSTLELGDSALYLCASSLGGPTGGSTNEKLFFGSGTQLSVL.

The chain employs TRBV5-1 and TRBJ2-5, with D perhaps matching TRBD1 (6 bases). This CDR3 comprises 14 residues. Deletions cut 5 bases from V and 3 bases from J, with 14 bases between. Germline loops: CDR1 SGHRS, CDR2 YFSETQ. The CDR3 nucleotides are TGCGCCAGCAGATTACGGGACACCGAAGAGACCCAGTACTTC. Amino acid sequence: CASRLRDTEETQYF.

The chain combines TRBV7-9 with TRBJ1-1; TRBD1 matches 8 bases. The CDR3 has 15 amino acids. The J segment lost 1 base and the V segment lost 5 bases, leaving 6 bases of the junction unmatched. The germline V gene has CDR1 SEHNR and CDR2 FQNEAQ (reference sequence). The CDR3 protein is CASSAGTGKNTEAFF. The CDR3 DNA reads as TGTGCCAGCAGCGCCGGGACAGGAAAGAACACTGAAGCTTTCTTT. The full variable domain, with the rest looked up from reference TRBV7-9 and TRBJ1-1, is DTGVSQNPRHKITKRGQNVTFRCDPISEHNRLYWYRQTLGQGPEFLTYFQNEAQLEKSRLLSDRFSAERPKGSFSTLEIQRTEQGDSAMYLCASSAGTGKNTEAFFGQGTRLTVV.

V and J are TRBV7-2 and TRBJ1-1; the D gene is possibly TRBD1 (6 bases). The germline V gene encodes CDR1 SGHTA and CDR2 FQGNSA. The length of the CDR3 is 16 residues. Between the trimmed V and J ends, which lost 5 bases and 1 base, there was a span of 17 bases. The CDR3 DNA sequence: TGTGCCAGCAGCCCGCAAGGGGGTCCGGGGAACACTGAAGCTTTCTTT. Translated, it gives CASSPQGGPGNTEAFF.